Listed below are T cell receptor beta chains from one sample, sequenced in a study of shared clonotypes between healthy human individuals. Assay used: immunoSEQ multiplex PCR; TCRdb lists only in-frame clones, some missing. The table lists roughly 2,500,000 clones, 93% of them singletons, with about 0.39% in the top ten. Input material: naive CD4+ T cells from PBMCs. The receptors were sampled from a man between 18 and 35 years old in good health. Some clones in this sample may be carry-over from other donors' samples. Both conserved end residues are part of each CDR3.

cdr3_length j_call v_call cdr3_aa
13 TRBJ1-2 TRBV9 CASSVGARNGYTF
13 TRBJ2-7 TRBV30 CAWSTQGVNEQYF
16 TRBJ1-4 TRBV9 CASSVGAPAGGEKLFF
14 TRBJ2-4 TRBV7-2 CASCETSLKNIQYF
16 TRBJ1-5 TRBV27 CASSPGGTVFNQPQHF
13 TRBJ2-1 TRBV29-1 CSVVGVSYNEQFF
12 TRBJ2-1 TRBV28 CASSLDSNEQFF
14 TRBJ1-5 TRBV28 CASSLAWPNQPQHF
16 TRBJ2-1 TRBV14 CASSQVGTGYYNEQFF
14 TRBJ1-2 TRBV28 CASNPVGGSYGYTF
12 TRBJ2-1 TRBV9 CASSAIPPEQFF
15 TRBJ2-7 TRBV5-4 CASSLAGTGIYEQYF
14 TRBJ1-2 TRBV4-1 CASSRPTGDYGYTF
16 TRBJ2-2 TRBV28 CASSSSNGRITGELFF
15 TRBJ2-1 TRBV10-2 CASSSSGEGVYEQFF
12 TRBJ2-5 TRBV11-2 CASSNRGREQYF
13 TRBJ1-5 TRBV15 CATSRGGLQPQHF
15 TRBJ2-3 TRBV28 CASLRWGQSTDTQYF
15 TRBJ2-1 TRBV5-4 CASSLSSVRDNEQFF
12 TRBJ2-7 TRBV29-1 CSVGLAGVEQYF
11 TRBJ2-1 TRBV18 CASSPIDEQFF
12 TRBJ2-7 TRBV5-1 CASKDRNYEQYF
15 TRBJ1-5 TRBV4-1 CASSPTGVEGQPQHF
14 TRBJ1-1 TRBV6-1 CASSEGRVGTEAFF
15 TRBJ2-7 TRBV25-1 CASSESTAGGYEQYF
14 TRBJ2-3 TRBV7-2 CASSIRVGEDTQYF
15 TRBJ1-6 TRBV9 CASSFSGTGGSPLHF
13 TRBJ2-6 TRBV27 CASSFAGANVLTF